This TCR beta chain was recorded in a study of cytomegalovirus exposure and HLA in healthy donors. In the study overall: Early release data held 75 million to 90 million unique TCRs from HLA-typed donors. Clustering assigned 70% to 85% of the approximately 370 genotyped donors to the Caucasian-associated ancestry cluster.

PCR used 60 Vbeta primers and 13 Jbeta primers. Here immunoSEQ multiplex PCR was the method, and the copy in TCRdb shows in-frame clones only, minus some. The record lists over 55,000 clones, of which the ten most abundant hold around 3.7%. Findings and limits, study-wide: Through in vitro validation, a few CMV-associated chains were shown to be specific for CMV antigens.

Comments on this clone: Its antigen is currently unknown.

The sequence was collected from a male donor in good health and CMV-seronegative. Source material: PBMCs.

CDR3 DNA sequence: TGTGCCAGCAGCTCAAAAACAGGGGTATCACCCCTCCACTTT. Protein: CASSSKTGVSPLHF. The chain joins TRBV7-3 to TRBJ1-6; TRBD1 matches 7 bases. Germline CDR1 SGHTA, CDR2 FQGTGA. The trim removed 4 bases at V and 10 bases at J, leaving 7 bases unmatched. The CDR3 spans 14 residues.